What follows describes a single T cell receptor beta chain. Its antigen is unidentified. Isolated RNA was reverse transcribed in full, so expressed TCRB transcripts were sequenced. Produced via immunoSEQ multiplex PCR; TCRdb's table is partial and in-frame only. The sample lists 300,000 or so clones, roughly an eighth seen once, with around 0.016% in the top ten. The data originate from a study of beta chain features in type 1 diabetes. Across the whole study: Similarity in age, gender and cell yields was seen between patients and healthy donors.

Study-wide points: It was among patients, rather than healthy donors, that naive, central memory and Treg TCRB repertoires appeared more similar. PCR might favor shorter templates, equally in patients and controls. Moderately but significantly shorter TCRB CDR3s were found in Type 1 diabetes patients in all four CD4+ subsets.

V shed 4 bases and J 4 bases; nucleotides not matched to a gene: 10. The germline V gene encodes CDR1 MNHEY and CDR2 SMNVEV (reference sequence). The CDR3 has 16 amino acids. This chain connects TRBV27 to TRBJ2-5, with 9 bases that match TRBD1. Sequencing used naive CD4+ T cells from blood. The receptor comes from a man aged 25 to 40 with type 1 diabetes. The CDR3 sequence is CASSYLSGQGGETQYF. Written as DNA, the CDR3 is TGTGCCAGCAGTTATCTATCGGGACAGGGTGGAGAGACCCAGTACTTC.